These 16 T cell receptor beta chains share one sample of origin, sequenced in a study of blood T cell repertoires in COVID-19. Measured with immunoSEQ multiplex PCR; TCRdb has only the in-frame clones, and not every one. In the table there are roughly 500,000 clones, roughly 89% of which are singletons. Sequencing used peripheral blood. Source of these receptors: a young man with COVID-19, enrolled during active disease.

The chain joins TRBV24-1 to TRBJ1-1; D is perhaps TRBD1 (6 bases). Germline V gene data show CDR1 as KGHDR and CDR2 as SFDVKD. This CDR3 has 14 residues. V shed 4 bases and J shed 1 base, with 9 bases lying between them. The CDR3 region is CATSDGGPNTEAFF. The CDR3 DNA sequence: TGTGCCACCAGTGACGGGGGGCCGAACACTGAAGCTTTCTTT.

The chain couples TRBV5-6 to TRBJ2-7; 8 bases fit TRBD2. The V gene's germline CDR1 is SGHDT and CDR2 YYEEEE. The CDR3 extends over 19 amino acids. With 0 bases clipped from V and 1 base from J, the junction kept 15 bases outside the gene matches. CDR3 amino acids: CASSLDRAVAGTQSYEQYF. In nucleotides, the CDR3 is TGTGCCAGCAGCTTGGACAGGGCAGTAGCGGGGACCCAATCCTACGAGCAGTACTTC.

This chain links TRBV18 with TRBJ2-3; 8 bases match TRBD2. Trimming cost V 0 bases and J 1 base; bases outside gene matches: 0. CDR3 size: 15 residues. CDR1 is KGHSH, CDR2 LQKENI, per germline. The CDR3: CASSPPGLGTDTQYF. Written as DNA, the CDR3 is TGTGCCAGCTCACCACCGGGACTAGGCACAGATACGCAGTATTTT. Variable domain in full (rest from reference TRBV18 and TRBJ2-3): NAGVMQNPRHLVRRRGQEARLRCSPMKGHSHVYWYRQLPEEGLKFMVYLQKENIIDESGMPKERFSAEFPKEGPSILRIQQVVRGDSAAYFCASSPPGLGTDTQYFGPGTRLTVL.

This clone showed up just once. The chain couples TRBV6-6 to TRBJ1-1; TRBD1 might be the D (5 bases). Germline CDR1 and CDR2: MNHNY and SVGAGI (reference sequence). V lost 0 bases and J lost 7, with 18 bases in between. This CDR3 spans 16 amino acids. The CDR3 spells CASSYSLRGTSGEAFF. Here the CDR3 DNA reads TGTGCCAGCAGTTACTCTCTTAGGGGTACGTCGGGTGAAGCTTTCTTT.

The V and J genes are TRBV2 and TRBJ2-7; D is perhaps TRBD1 (6 bases). Trimming took off 5 bases at V and 3 bases at J, with 20 bases between the two ends. This CDR3 comprises 16 residues. Germline lookup yields CDR1 SNHLY and CDR2 FYNNEI. For the CDR3, the DNA is TGTGCCAGCAGTCGAAAGACAGGAGTCTTTATCTACGAGCAGTACTTC. Its translation is CASSRKTGVFIYEQYF. Using reference TRBV2 and TRBJ2-7 for the parts outside the CDR3, the full variable domain is EPEVTQTPSHQVTQMGQEVILRCVPISNHLYFYWYRQILGQKVEFLVSFYNNEISEKSEIFDDQFSVERPDGSNFTLKIRSTKLEDSAMYFCASSRKTGVFIYEQYFGPGTRLTVT.

This sequence joins TRBV18 and TRBJ2-1; D is possibly TRBD2 (5 bases). Germline loops: CDR1 KGHSH, CDR2 LQKENI. CDR3 length: 16 residues. V dropped 3 bases and J dropped 0 bases, with 12 bases sitting between them. CDR3 nucleotide sequence: TGTGCCAGCTCACCGCCCGGACTGAGCTCCTACAATGAGCAGTTCTTC. Its protein is CASSPPGLSSYNEQFF.

The chain couples TRBV7-3 to TRBJ2-1, with 8 bases aligning to TRBD1. From germline, CDR1 is SGHTA and CDR2 FQGTGA. Germline trimming cut 6 bases from V and 8 bases from J; bases unmatched to any gene: 3. This CDR3 is built from 12 residues. DNA of the CDR3: TGTGCCAGCAGTTCAGGGGGCTATGAGCAGTTCTTC. Translating gives CASSSGGYEQFF.

The chain joins TRBV6-5 to TRBJ1-4, with D possibly TRBD1 on 6 matching bases. This CDR3 is built from 14 residues. The V and J ends lost 7 bases and 5 bases respectively, with 14 bases between them. Germline values: CDR1 MNHEY, CDR2 SVGAGI. CDR3 in DNA: TGTGCCAGCACCCAGGGAGGGGGGAATGAAAAACTGTTTTTT. It yields the protein CASTQGGGNEKLFF.

As DNA, the CDR3 is TGTGCCAGCAGCTCCCCGGGAGGGGCTGGCTTGATGTACTTC. It codes for CASSSPGGAGLMYF. The rearrangement uses TRBV9 and TRBJ2-7; 8 bases align to TRBD2. This CDR3 is 14 amino acids long. Trimming took 4 bases from V and 12 from J; bases not matched to a gene: 15. Germline V lookup: CDR1 SGDLS, CDR2 YYNGEE.

This rearrangement joins TRBV5-4 to TRBJ2-5; 15 positions match TRBD2. Germline CDR1 reads SGHNT; CDR2 reads YYREEE (reference sequence). With V trimmed by 0 bases and J by 4 bases, 13 bases remained unmatched. The CDR3 runs 20 residues. This chain's CDR3 is CASSLGVTGLAGGKGETQYF. The CDR3 coding sequence is TGTGCCAGCAGCTTGGGGGTTACGGGACTAGCGGGAGGAAAAGGAGAGACCCAGTACTTC. Complete variable domain (other parts from reference TRBV5-4 and TRBJ2-5): ETGVTQSPTHLIKTRGQQVTLRCSSQSGHNTVSWYQQALGQGPQFIFQYYREEENGRGNFPPRFSGLQFPNYSSELNVNALELDDSALYLCASSLGVTGLAGGKGETQYFGPGTRLLVL.

The V call is TRBV6-5, the J call TRBJ1-2; D may be TRBD1 (5 bases). This CDR3 contains 15 residues. The germline V and J ends were trimmed by 1 base and 8 bases, with 17 bases remaining between them. Germline loops: CDR1 MNHEY, CDR2 SVGAGI. CDR3 sequence: CASSYLVQGPWGYTF. CDR3 coding DNA: TGTGCCAGCAGTTACTTGGTCCAGGGCCCATGGGGCTACACCTTC.

The chain combines TRBV11-2 with TRBJ2-5; possible D gene TRBD1, 6 bases. This CDR3 comprises 17 residues. Trimming stripped 1 base from V and 7 bases from J, with 22 bases between. CDR1 is SGHAT, CDR2 FQNNGV, per germline. This CDR3 reads CASSLALRRARGGTQYF. The CDR3 coding sequence is TGTGCCAGCAGCTTAGCCTTAAGAAGGGCTCGAGGGGGGACCCAGTACTTC.

This clone has only one observation. CDR3 protein: CATSRVASGGAETQYF. The DNA of the CDR3 is TGTGCCACCAGCAGAGTGGCTAGCGGGGGGGCAGAGACCCAGTACTTC. The genes are TRBV15 and TRBJ2-5; 12 bases map to TRBD2. The CDR3 is 16 residues long. With 1 base clipped from V and 4 bases from J, the junction kept 4 bases outside the gene matches. Looked up from germline, CDR1 is LNHNV and CDR2 is YYDKDF (reference sequence).

This chain joins TRBV5-1 and TRBJ2-7, with 10 bases fitting TRBD1. The CDR3 loop spans 13 amino acids. J lost 4 bases, V lost 4 bases, and 2 bases had no gene match. Germline lookup yields CDR1 SGHRS and CDR2 YFSETQ. Written as DNA, the CDR3 is TGCGCCAGCAGCATGGGACAGGGGTACGAGCAGTACTTC. As protein: CASSMGQGYEQYF.

This chain joins TRBV6-5 and TRBJ2-2, with 7 nucleotides matching TRBD1. Germline loops: CDR1 MNHEY, CDR2 SVGAGI. The CDR3 has 15 amino acids. Trimming at V came to 6 bases and at J to 7 bases, leaving 11 bases not matched to a gene. CDR3 residues: CASSSFDRVGGELFF. The CDR3 nucleotides are TGTGCCAGCAGCAGCTTTGACAGGGTCGGCGGGGAGCTGTTTTTT.

The gene calls are TRBV11-3 and TRBJ2-5; the match to TRBD2 covers 12 bases. Germline V gene data show CDR1 as SGHNT and CDR2 as YENEEA. The CDR3 runs 17 residues. The J segment lost 5 bases and the V segment lost 4 bases, leaving 11 bases of the junction unmatched. The CDR3 DNA reads as TGTGCCAGCAGCTCTAGCGGGAGGGCCTTCGGTGAGGAGACCCAGTACTTC. Protein: CASSSSGRAFGEETQYF. The complete variable domain, with remaining parts taken from reference TRBV11-3 and TRBJ2-5, reads EAGVVQSPRYKIIEKKQPVAFWCNPISGHNTLYWYLQNLGQGPELLIRYENEEAVDDSQLPKDRFSAERLKGVDSTLKIQPAELGDSAVYLCASSSSGRAFGEETQYFGPGTRLLVL.